This T cell receptor beta chain was profiled in a study of vaccination and CD4 T cells after COVID-19 (dated by TCRdb to between 2021 and 2024). Study-level background: Convalescent patients had a positive SARS-CoV-2 result on nasal swab PCR, and of these patients, several had mild disease and one had severe disease. The convalescent cohort comprised six males and four females, including two Hispanic individuals, seven Caucasians, two Asians and one multiracial person. Two doses of either the Pfizer-BioNTech BNT162b2 vaccine (n=8) or the Moderna mRNA-1273 vaccine (n=2) were administered to participants. Post-COVID blood samples from convalescent patients were collected a median of approximately 100 days after diagnosis, with a range of roughly 35 to 180 days. Post-vaccine blood samples were obtained a median of about 70 days after the second vaccine dose, with a range of roughly 14 to 241 days. Culture stimuli were overlapping spike peptide pools from SARS-CoV-2 and from the common cold coronaviruses HCoV-NL63, HCoV-OC43 and HCoV-229E. As controls, cultures received a CEFX viral epitope pool (the positive control), an HIV-1 Nef peptide pool (the negative control), or no peptide at all. In roughly 10 COVID-19 convalescent patients and several infection-naive healthy vaccine recipients, the spike-specific CD4+ TCR repertoire before mRNA vaccination was compared with the repertoire after mRNA vaccination. The investigation overall reported the following: Of the vaccine-specific clones in convalescent patients, 304 of 307, or nearly all, reacted only to SARS-CoV-2 spike and did not cross-react with common cold coronaviruses. Among the post-vaccine SARS-CoV-2-reactive clones in convalescent patients, a median 86.3% showed up only after vaccination, which suggests vaccine-specific priming. The study included relatively few convalescent patients and did not analyze early timepoints after natural infection. Although the median number of SARS-CoV-2-reactive clonotypes went up from approximately 20 after infection to 35 to 40 after vaccination, the increase was not significant.

Within its sample, this clonotype is medium-sized (0.01 to 0.1%). The antigen it recognizes is unknown. Per-base qualities were not stored, and no clone one base away is much larger. Library creation used PCR. DNA from cultured CD4+ T cells underwent TCR sequencing with the Oncomine TCR Beta short-read assay at the Johns Hopkins FTIC core. The QIAamp micro DNA kit was used to extract genomic DNA from the cultured CD4+ T cells. Oncomine TCR Beta libraries from cultured CD4+ T cells were pooled with unique dual indexes and sequenced on an Illumina iSeq 100. As for how the authors treated the data: Non-productive sequences were filtered out, and CDR3s that did not start with C, did not end with F or W, or were shorter than 7 amino acids were discarded. Antigen-specific clonotypes were identified using the MANAFEST web application through comparison of peptide-stimulated wells with reference and other culture wells. An FDR below 0.05, an odds ratio above 5, and a productive frequency above 0.1% in at least two of three replicate wells were required for clones to be considered positive. A clonotype counted as cross-reactive if it showed significant expansion both in the SARS-CoV-2 spike wells and in at least one common cold coronavirus spike condition. CDR3 homology was assessed with Levenshtein distances (stringdist) and unrooted phylogenetic trees (ape) in R version 3.6.1. TCRdb handled the public reads itself, with Q25 trimming in fastp and clone calling in MiXCR, and kept productive beta chains. One record per CDR3 amino acid sequence lists the most common genes and DNA. The V and J calls and clone size are TCRdb's, not the authors'. The sample includes about 19,000 distinct CDR3 sequences, with about 21% observed a single time. The top ten clones comprise 7.5% to 8% of the sample.

Trimmed from V: 1 base; trimmed from J: 7 bases; junction bases lacking a gene match: 7. The CDR3 spans 15 residues, from the cysteine through the phenylalanine. Here the CDR3 DNA is all that survives: 45 bases in frame from base 1. Based on the germline V gene (reference sequence), the CDR1 and CDR2 sequences are DFQATT and SNEGSKA. The treatment or condition label here, explained by the study, means: approximately 10-day PBMC culture with coronavirus spike peptide pools or control peptides (ViraFEST assay). The ViraFEST assay, used in the study, expanded antigen-specific T cells with peptide pools and then identified the expanded clonotypes through TCR sequencing. Positive SARS-CoV-2 PCR tests in the convalescent patients dated from March to December 2020, before Alpha, Beta and Delta variants emerged in the United States. PBMCs were cultured at 1.5 million to 2.5 million per well in IMDM supplemented with 5% human AB serum and around 9.5 IU/ml IL-2, with approximately 9.5 ug/ml peptide pools added. Half of the culture medium was replaced with fresh IL-2-containing medium on days 3 and 7. After approximately 11 days of culture, CD4+ T cells were isolated by negative selection with the EasySep CD4+ T cell isolation kit. Ficoll-Paque Plus gradient centrifugation was used to isolate PBMCs from whole blood, and the isolated PBMCs were then either used fresh or cryopreserved at -140C. Triplicate wells were generally used for each culture condition.

This sequence uses TRBV20-1 and TRBJ1-6, and 7 junctional nucleotides match TRBD1. The clonotype was recovered from a human donor with COVID-19. The sample was cultured CD4+ T cells from blood. This receptor carries the CDR3 CSARVLDRENSPLHF. The nucleotide sequence reads as follows: TGCAGTGCTAGAGTCCTAGACAGGGAAAATTCACCCCTCCACTTT.